What follows are 10 T cell receptor beta chains derived from one specimen sequenced in a study of human T cells and chemical hapten exposure. Time point in this sample: patch test 3, about 24 weeks after DPC sensitization. Noted treatment: therapeutic diphenylcyclopropenone sensitization with weekly scalp DPC. MiXCR, applied by TCRdb to the RACE reads, yields one record per CDR3 protein. The table records just under 60,000 distinct CDR3 sequences, around an eighth of them present only once. The sample in question was whole blood, obtained in connection with sensitization to the hapten diphenylcyclopropenone (DPC). All receptors come from a man aged 25 to 45 with alopecia areata. Some clones in this sample may be carry-over from other donors' samples.

This clonotype was counted ten times or more. The chain links TRBV5-6 to TRBJ1-1; tentative D call: TRBD1 (5 bases). Germline V CDR1 and CDR2: SGHDT, YYEEEE. The CDR3 runs 16 residues. Trimming left V 1 base short and J 0 bases short, with 13 bases between. The CDR3 DNA reads TGTGCCAGCAGCTTGCCAGGGCGTACAGTGAACACTGAAGCTTTCTTT. This translates into CASSLPGRTVNTEAFF.

This chain joins TRBV6-5 and TRBJ1-2, with D possibly matching TRBD1 (5 bases). The V gene lost 7 bases and the J gene lost 4 bases, with 13 bases spanning the gap. The CDR3 contains 13 residues. Germline V gene sequence: CDR1 MNHEY, CDR2 SVGAGI. CDR3 amino acids: CASKSTVLYGYTF. In DNA, the CDR3 is TGTGCCAGCAAATCGACAGTGCTCTATGGCTACACCTTC.

The V and J genes are TRBV12-3 or TRBV12-4 and TRBJ1-3, with D hard to call. The CDR3 is made up of 12 amino acids. The V and J ends lost 7 bases and 0 bases respectively, with 4 bases between them. This CDR3 reads CASTPSGNTIYF. The CDR3 DNA is TGTGCCAGCACCCCCTCTGGAAACACCATATATTTT.

The chain links TRBV7-3 to TRBJ2-1; 10 bases map to TRBD1. CDR1 is SGHTA, CDR2 FQGTGA, per germline. CDR3 length: 15 amino acids. V lost 5 bases and J lost 4; bases outside the gene matches: 5. CDR3 DNA: TGTGCCAGCAGCCGTCTGGGACAGGGGTACAATGAGCAGTTCTTC. It is translated as CASSRLGQGYNEQFF.

The gene calls are TRBV24-1 and TRBJ1-2; 7 bases agree with TRBD1. Germline trimming cut 1 base from V and 7 bases from J; bases unmatched to any gene: 8. Germline values: CDR1 KGHDR, CDR2 SFDVKD. This CDR3 has 15 residues. The CDR3 DNA reads TGTGCCACCAGTGATTTTTCCGGGAGACAGGGTGGCTACACCTTC. It codes for CATSDFSGRQGGYTF.

This clonotype was detected ten times or more. V usage is TRBV7-9 and J usage is TRBJ2-5; D call uncertain. There are 14 residues in the CDR3. CDR1 SEHNR and CDR2 FQNEAQ come from the germline V gene (reference sequence). Trimming removed 2 bases from V and 0 bases from J, with 7 bases in between. CDR3 in DNA: TGTGCCAGCAGCTTAATCGGACACCAAGAGACCCAGTACTTC. Protein sequence: CASSLIGHQETQYF.

This clonotype was recorded at least ten times. The chain is built from TRBV28 and TRBJ1-1; D remains unclear. Germline V gene lookup returns CDR1 MDHEN and CDR2 SYDVKM. Deletions cut 4 bases from V and 4 bases from J, with 7 bases between. The CDR3 loop spans 12 amino acids. This CDR3 is CASSSTVTEAFF. CDR3 sequence (DNA): TGTGCCAGCAGTTCCACCGTCACTGAAGCTTTCTTT.

This clonotype showed up many times. This chain links TRBV29-1 with TRBJ2-6; D gene ambiguous. Trimming left V 5 bases short and J 0 bases short, with 2 bases between. The CDR3 has 12 amino acids. Germline V gene lookup returns CDR1 SQVTM and CDR2 ANQGSEA. Written as DNA, the CDR3 is TGCAGCGTTTTCTCTGGGGCCAACGTCCTGACTTTC. It codes for CSVFSGANVLTF.

The CDR3 nucleotides read TGCAGTGCTACCGAAAACAGGGGCTCGAGTCAGCCCCAGCATTTT. It is translated as CSATENRGSSQPQHF. The chain carries TRBV20-1 and TRBJ1-5; 7 nucleotides align to TRBD1. This CDR3 region has 15 residues. Looked up from germline, CDR1 is DFQATT and CDR2 is SNEGSKA (reference sequence). The trim removed 4 bases at V and 6 bases at J, leaving 12 bases unmatched.

This clonotype has ten or more counts. The V gene is TRBV7-3, the J gene TRBJ2-3; 8 positions agree with TRBD1. Germline CDR1 and CDR2: SGHTA and FQGTGA. This CDR3 spans 16 amino acids. The V segment lost 4 bases and the J segment 0 bases; nucleotides outside the gene matches: 6. This CDR3 reads CASSYTGGISTDTQYF. Written as DNA, the CDR3 is TGTGCCAGCAGCTATACAGGGGGGATTAGCACAGATACGCAGTATTTT. The complete variable domain, with remaining parts taken from reference TRBV7-3 and TRBJ2-3, reads GAGVSQTPSNKVTEKGKYVELRCDPISGHTALYWYRQSLGQGPEFLIYFQGTGAADDSGLPNDRFFAVRPEGSVSTLKIQRTERGDSAVYLCASSYTGGISTDTQYFGPGTRLTVL.